These 11 T cell receptor beta chains were sequenced from one sample in a study of regulatory T cells in long-lasting Graves disease. Time point meaning: newly diagnosed GD, antithyroid drugs for less than 3 months. Making the TCR library involved RNA that had been extracted from PBMCs. Construction of TCR beta libraries relied on iRepertoire HTBI primers and on Arm-PCR targeting CDR3 regions. Each CDR3 protein is one row after TCRdb ran MiXCR on the multiplex PCR reads. The table shows around 480,000 distinct CDR3 sequences, with 15% to 20% occurring only once. The data were also submitted as part of a second study, on T cells in Graves' hyperthyroidism and ophthalmopathy.

The sample was peripheral blood mononuclear cells (PBMCs), taken at new diagnosis, from a patient treated with antithyroid drugs. These receptor sequences come from a middle-aged woman with Graves disease.

This clonotype was observed a few times. The rearrangement uses TRBV12-3 or TRBV12-4 and TRBJ1-2, with 7 bases fitting TRBD1. This CDR3 spans 14 amino acids. The trim removed 4 bases at V and 6 bases at J, leaving 8 bases unmatched. DNA of the CDR3: TGTGCCAGCAGTTCTACAGGGGTTTCTCATGGCTACACCTTC. As protein: CASSSTGVSHGYTF.

This clonotype was counted a few times. The rearrangement uses TRBV3-1 and TRBJ1-5, with a tentative D call TRBD1 (5 bases). This CDR3 is 15 amino acids long. Deletions cut 0 bases from V and 4 bases from J, with 10 bases between. Germline CDR1 reads LGHDT; CDR2 reads YNNKEL (reference sequence). CDR3 protein: CASSQDGAENQPQHF. For the CDR3, the DNA is TGTGCCAGCAGCCAAGATGGGGCAGAGAATCAGCCCCAGCATTTT.

This clonotype appeared a few times. The chain couples TRBV9 to TRBJ2-3; 10 positions agree with TRBD2. CDR1 SGDLS and CDR2 YYNGEE come from the germline V gene. This CDR3 contains 16 residues. V lost 0 bases to trimming and J lost 6 bases; unmatched junction nucleotides: 7. DNA for the CDR3: TGTGCCAGCAGCGTAGGGCGAGCGGGGGGGGGGGATACGCAGTATTTT. Its translation: CASSVGRAGGGDTQYF.

This clonotype was counted only a few times. The chain links TRBV19 to TRBJ1-5; 7 bases are shared with TRBD1. This CDR3 comprises 14 residues. Germline trimming cut 10 bases from V and 4 bases from J; bases unmatched to any gene: 10. Germline CDR1 LNHDA, CDR2 SQIVND (reference sequence). The CDR3: CATTGKTGNQPQHF. In DNA, the CDR3 is TGTGCCACCACAGGGAAGACAGGGAATCAGCCCCAGCATTTT.

This clonotype was observed a handful of times. This rearrangement joins TRBV6-2 or TRBV6-3 to TRBJ1-1; D may be TRBD1 (5 bases). V was clipped by 5 bases and J by 7 bases, with 17 bases between them. CDR3 length: 14 amino acids. Germline V CDR1 and CDR2: MNHEY, SVGEGT. Written as DNA, the CDR3 is TGTGCCAGCAGTACTCGAGCGGGGGAGGGTGAAGCTTTCTTT. As protein: CASSTRAGEGEAFF.

The chain uses TRBV4-1 and TRBJ2-1; the match to TRBD1 covers 10 bases. With V trimmed by 4 bases and J by 7 bases, 7 bases remained unmatched. CDR3 length equals 15 residues. Germline V lookup: CDR1 MGHRA, CDR2 YSYEKL. The CDR3 region is CASSPGQGIVNEQFF. CDR3 nucleotides: TGCGCCAGCAGCCCGGGACAGGGGATTGTGAATGAGCAGTTCTTC.

The chain links TRBV3-1 to TRBJ2-7; D unclear. This CDR3 has 13 amino acids. V was shortened by 3 bases and J by 3 bases, with 9 bases between the two germline ends. The germline V gene encodes CDR1 LGHDT and CDR2 YNNKEL (reference sequence). The CDR3 bases are TGTGCCAGCAGCCATTCAACAAGCTACGAGCAGTACTTC. Translating it yields CASSHSTSYEQYF.

This chain links TRBV12-3 or TRBV12-4 with TRBJ2-7; 10 nucleotides match TRBD2. The CDR3 is 14 residues long. V trimming: 6 bases; J trimming: 1 base; junction bases outside the gene matches: 3. CDR3 protein: CASRRTSGSYEQYF. As DNA, the CDR3 is TGTGCCAGCAGGAGGACTAGCGGTTCCTACGAGCAGTACTTC.

This clonotype was recorded many times. The chain employs TRBV29-1 and TRBJ1-2, with D perhaps matching TRBD1 (6 bases). The CDR3 contains 14 residues. Trimming removed 7 bases at V and 3 bases at J, with 18 bases between. Per germline, CDR1 SQVTM and CDR2 ANQGSEA. CDR3 amino acids: CSASGQGNYYGYTF. The CDR3 nucleotides are TGCAGCGCATCGGGGCAGGGGAATTACTATGGCTACACCTTC.

This clonotype was observed many times. The chain combines TRBV20-1 with TRBJ2-2; 8 positions agree with TRBD2. V dropped 0 bases and J dropped 5; count of bases not matched to a gene: 8. Germline CDR1 is DFQATT and CDR2 is SNEGSKA (reference sequence). This CDR3 is 16 amino acids long. Here the CDR3 DNA reads TGCAGTGCTAGAGATCAAAGGGGACTAGGGACCGGGGAGCTGTTTTTT. This sequence encodes CSARDQRGLGTGELFF.

This clonotype has more than one count but fewer than ten. The rearrangement uses TRBV7-9 and TRBJ2-1; 8 nucleotides align to TRBD2. The CDR3 covers 15 residues. After removal of 3 bases from V and 3 bases from J, the junction contained 4 bases not matched to a gene. Germline values: CDR1 SEHNR, CDR2 FQNEAQ (reference sequence). The CDR3 DNA follows: TGTGCCAGCAGCTTGGTGGGACTAGTCTACAATGAGCAGTTCTTC. Its translation: CASSLVGLVYNEQFF.